These 9 T cell receptor beta chains were sequenced from one sample in a study of cytomegalovirus exposure and HLA in healthy donors. Profiled with immunoSEQ multiplex PCR; TCRdb holds only in-frame clones, not every one. The data show roughly 330,000 clones, about nine tenths seen once. The sequencing input was PBMCs. The receptors come from a woman aged 25 to 39 in good health and CMV-seropositive.

This chain connects TRBV5-1 to TRBJ1-2; 10 bases agree with TRBD1. The length of the CDR3 is 15 residues. Germline values: CDR1 SGHRS, CDR2 YFSETQ. After removal of 6 bases from V and 5 bases from J, the junction contained 10 bases not matched to a gene. CDR3 residues: CASTESGTGEYGYTF. Here the CDR3 DNA reads TGCGCCAGCACCGAATCCGGGACAGGGGAGTATGGCTACACCTTC.

CDR3 coding DNA: TGTGCCAGCAGCAAGGGGAGGGATAGTAATGAAAAACTGTTTTTT. Amino acids: CASSKGRDSNEKLFF. The chain recombines TRBV5-4 with TRBJ1-4; TRBD1 is a possible D gene (5 bases). Deletions cut 4 bases from V and 4 bases from J, with 14 bases between. There are 15 residues in the CDR3. CDR1 SGHNT and CDR2 YYREEE come from the germline V gene (reference sequence).

In regard to this clone: This CDR3 is also generated by other DNA sequences in the sample. This chain uses TRBV18 with TRBJ2-7, with TRBD1 identical over 11 bases. CDR3 length: 14 amino acids. V lost 6 bases to trimming and J lost 2 bases; unmatched junction nucleotides: 3. The germline V gene encodes CDR1 KGHSH and CDR2 LQKENI. The CDR3 here is CASSEGQGAYEQYF. The CDR3 DNA sequence: TGTGCCAGCTCCGAGGGACAGGGGGCCTACGAGCAGTACTTC.

This chain links TRBV7-9 with TRBJ1-4; D ambiguous. The V gene lost 5 bases and the J gene lost 0 bases, with 7 bases spanning the gap. CDR3 size: 14 residues. Looked up from germline, CDR1 is SEHNR and CDR2 is FQNEAQ (reference sequence). CDR3 sequence reads: CASSEHTTNEKLFF. As DNA, the CDR3 is TGTGCCAGCAGCGAACACACAACTAATGAAAAACTGTTTTTT.

This clone appeared once. This chain joins TRBV11-2 and TRBJ2-7; 9 nucleotides line up with TRBD1. CDR3 length: 14 amino acids. V lost 0 bases to trimming and J lost 6 bases; unmatched junction nucleotides: 3. CDR1 and CDR2 from the germline V gene are SGHAT and FQNNGV. DNA of the CDR3: TGTGCCAGCAGCTTAGATCTGGACAGGGGCGAGCAGTACTTC. This gives the protein CASSLDLDRGEQYF.

The chain couples TRBV14 to TRBJ1-3; a weak D match, TRBD1 (5 bases). The CDR3 has 14 residues. Trimming removed 6 bases at V and 0 bases at J, with 9 bases between. CDR1 and CDR2 (germline): SGHDN, FVKESK. The CDR3 is CASSRGSSGNTIYF. The CDR3 region has the DNA TGTGCCAGCAGTCGGGGGAGCTCTGGAAACACCATATATTTT.

This chain joins TRBV6-6 and TRBJ2-3, with a tentative D call TRBD2 (5 bases). This CDR3 contains 14 residues. Germline-derived CDR1 and CDR2 are MNHNY and SVGAGI (reference sequence). With 3 bases removed from V and 0 bases from J, the gap between germline ends came to 7 bases. CDR3 nucleotide sequence: TGTGCCAGCAGTTATCGCGGGAGCACAGATACGCAGTATTTT. This gives the protein CASSYRGSTDTQYF.

This clone appeared once. This sequence joins TRBV27 and TRBJ1-5, with D tentatively TRBD1 (5 bases). There are 14 residues in the CDR3. Per the germline V gene, CDR1 is MNHEY and CDR2 is SMNVEV (reference sequence). V lost 5 bases and J lost 7, with 15 bases in between. The CDR3 nucleotides are TGTGCCAGCAGTCTCGGGACTAGGGGACAGCCCCAGCATTTT. It specifies CASSLGTRGQPQHF.

The V call is TRBV27, the J call TRBJ2-7, with TRBD1 matching over 7 bases. Germline V gives CDR1 MNHEY, CDR2 SMNVEV (reference sequence). J lost 2 bases, V lost 4 bases, and 14 bases had no gene match. The CDR3 contains 17 residues. Here the CDR3 reads CASSSGFDRDGTYEQYF. Written as DNA, the CDR3 is TGTGCCAGCAGTTCGGGATTCGACAGGGATGGGACCTACGAGCAGTACTTC.